The 10 T cell receptor beta chains in this list originate from one sample, sequenced in a study of cytomegalovirus exposure and HLA in healthy donors. Measured with immunoSEQ multiplex PCR; TCRdb has only the in-frame clones, and not every one. The sample shows over 110,000 clones, 85% to 90% of them seen only once. The sequenced sample was PBMCs. The source of these receptors is a man aged 18 to 29 in good health and CMV-seropositive.

This chain links TRBV2 with TRBJ2-2; 12 nucleotides line up with TRBD2. The length of the CDR3 is 15 residues. J was trimmed by 2 bases and V by 7 bases; bases with no gene match: 2. Per germline, CDR1 SNHLY and CDR2 FYNNEI. CDR3 residues: CASTTSGRNTGELFF. The CDR3 DNA sequence: TGTGCCAGCACGACTAGCGGGAGAAACACCGGGGAGCTGTTTTTT.

This rearrangement joins TRBV2 to TRBJ1-4, with D hard to call. The germline gives CDR1 SNHLY, CDR2 FYNNEI. The CDR3 sequence is 13 residues long. Trimming took 5 bases from V and 7 from J, leaving 11 bases between them. DNA of the CDR3: TGTGCCAGCAGTCCCCTCGGTGGTGAAAAACTGTTTTTT. As protein: CASSPLGGEKLFF.

The chain carries TRBV19 and TRBJ2-5; tentatively, D is TRBD2 (5 bases). The CDR3 is made up of 15 amino acids. Deletions cut 6 bases from V and 5 bases from J, with 19 bases between. Per the germline V gene, CDR1 is LNHDA and CDR2 is SQIVND (reference sequence). In DNA, the CDR3 is TGTGCCAGTAGGATCAGGATGCAGGCGGGCGAGACCCAGTACTTC. Translation: CASRIRMQAGETQYF.

The genes are TRBV7-9 and TRBJ2-2; perhaps TRBD1 as D (6 bases). CDR1 and CDR2 from the germline V gene are SEHNR and FQNEAQ (reference sequence). Trimming left V 4 bases short and J 3 bases short, with 9 bases between. The CDR3 has 14 residues. The CDR3 sequence is CASSYYRDTGELFF. In nucleotides, the CDR3 is TGTGCCAGCAGCTATTACAGGGACACCGGGGAGCTGTTTTTT.

This clone has only one observation. The chain carries TRBV5-1 and TRBJ1-1, with a tentative D call TRBD1 (5 bases). The germline V gene has CDR1 SGHRS and CDR2 YFSETQ. The length of the CDR3 is 13 residues. Trimming shortened V by 7 bases and J by 1 base, and 11 bases separated the two germline ends. The CDR3 region has the DNA TGCGCCAGCTCCGGAGGGGCGAACACTGAAGCTTTCTTT. As protein: CASSGGANTEAFF.

The chain uses TRBV5-6 and TRBJ2-1; the D gene is possibly TRBD1 (6 bases). Germline CDR1 and CDR2: SGHDT and YYEEEE. Trimming shortened V by 0 bases and J by 0 bases, and 16 bases separated the two germline ends. This CDR3 spans 18 amino acids. The CDR3 region is CASSLGKQGFFSYNEQFF. DNA of the CDR3: TGTGCCAGCAGCTTGGGGAAACAGGGTTTTTTCTCCTACAATGAGCAGTTCTTC.

The chain combines TRBV29-1 with TRBJ1-1; 7 nucleotides agree with TRBD1. Trimming removed 6 bases from V and 1 base from J; junction bases left unmatched: 5. The length of the CDR3 is 13 residues. The germline V gene has CDR1 SQVTM and CDR2 ANQGSEA. The CDR3 is CSVGDRSNTEAFF. The DNA for the CDR3 is TGCAGCGTAGGGGACAGATCGAACACTGAAGCTTTCTTT.

The chain employs TRBV4-1 and TRBJ2-1; 7 positions agree with TRBD2. Germline CDR1 reads MGHRA; CDR2 reads YSYEKL. The CDR3 has 16 amino acids. V lost 1 base to trimming and J lost 4 bases; unmatched junction nucleotides: 7. The CDR3 sequence: CASSQAPGGTYNEQFF. The CDR3 region has the DNA TGCGCCAGCAGCCAAGCGCCGGGAGGAACATACAATGAGCAGTTCTTC.

The rearrangement links TRBV5-1 to TRBJ2-7; maybe TRBD2 (5 bases). Germline V gene lookup returns CDR1 SGHRS and CDR2 YFSETQ. Deletions cut 1 base from V and 7 bases from J, with 9 bases between. There are 12 residues in the CDR3. In DNA, the CDR3 is TGCGCCAGCAGCTTGAACCCGGGGGAGCAGTACTTC. Translation gives CASSLNPGEQYF. Using reference TRBV5-1 and TRBJ2-7 for the parts outside the CDR3, the full variable domain is KAGVTQTPRYLIKTRGQQVTLSCSPISGHRSVSWYQQTPGQGLQFLFEYFSETQRNKGNFPGRFSGRQFSNSRSEMNVSTLELGDSALYLCASSLNPGEQYFGPGTRLTVT.

The rearrangement uses TRBV7-8 and TRBJ1-2; D is unresolved. Germline lookup yields CDR1 SGHVS and CDR2 FQNEAQ. The CDR3 runs 15 residues. Between the trimmed V and J ends, which lost 4 bases and 3 bases, there was a span of 15 bases. The CDR3: CASSSEGATDYGYTF. In DNA form, the CDR3 reads TGTGCCAGCAGCTCCGAGGGAGCAACGGACTATGGCTACACCTTC.